This T cell receptor beta chain was observed in a study of T cell repertoires in ileal Crohn's disease. Across the whole study: Approximately 32% were active smokers at surgery; median disease duration was 7.9 years. Study-wide results and caveats: Compared with non-smokers, active smokers at surgery showed more clonal expansions.

Per sample, approximately 550 nanograms of biopsy DNA were TCRB immunosequenced. The method was immunoSEQ multiplex PCR; TCRdb's version includes in-frame clones alone and lacks a portion of them. The table has almost 15,000 clones, just under 80% seen once. V was shortened by 8 bases and J by 4 bases, with 14 bases between the two germline ends. This CDR3 has 14 amino acids. Germline V gene lookup returns CDR1 MNHNS and CDR2 SASEGT. Time point noted: neoterminal ileum biopsy at postoperative endoscopy, about 6 months after surgery. Turning to this clone: Its antigen is undetermined.

The source material was ileal tissue. This sequence originates from an adult with Crohn's disease. The chain employs TRBV6-1 and TRBJ2-2; D is possibly TRBD1 (5 bases). This chain's CDR3 is CASRTPEATGELFF. As DNA, the CDR3 is TGTGCCAGCCGGACACCCGAGGCCACCGGGGAGCTGTTTTTT.